This T cell receptor beta chain appears in the sequencing data of a study of PD-L1 blockade in urothelial cancer. Study summary: About 90% of the 29 patients were men whose urothelial cancer was bladder-origin. Individuals in the cohort had been given 0 to 3 earlier chemotherapy regimens.

Time point of the sample: pretreatment peripheral blood. Each patient gave between 1 and 8 samples of peripheral blood mononuclear cells, which were collected pretreatment and during treatment. The templates were synthetic TCR analogs, and they were spiked into each PCR. Assay used: immunoSEQ multiplex PCR; TCRdb lists only in-frame clones, some missing. The profile shows roughly 63,000 clones, roughly 76% of them singletons. This CDR3 has 15 amino acids. CDR1 is SGHNT, CDR2 YENEEA, per germline. Germline trimming cut 5 bases from V and 4 bases from J; bases unmatched to any gene: 5. Sequenced here: PBMCs, sampled around atezolizumab (anti-PD-L1) treatment. V is TRBV11-3 and J is TRBJ2-2, with 9 bases aligning to TRBD1. The TCR was taken from a man between 65 and 80 years old with urothelial cancer. DNA of the CDR3: TGTGCCAGCAGCCCAGGACAGGGGCCCACCGGGGAGCTGTTTTTT. Protein sequence: CASSPGQGPTGELFF. Full variable domain (missing parts from reference TRBV11-3 and TRBJ2-2): EAGVVQSPRYKIIEKKQPVAFWCNPISGHNTLYWYLQNLGQGPELLIRYENEEAVDDSQLPKDRFSAERLKGVDSTLKIQPAELGDSAVYLCASSPGQGPTGELFFGEGSRLTVL.